The 27 T cell receptor beta chains below all came from one sample that was sequenced in a study of cytomegalovirus exposure and HLA in healthy donors. TCRdb's copy holds only in-frame clones and misses some; the assay was immunoSEQ multiplex PCR. The profile shows some 110,000 clones, about 84% of them singletons. Input material: PBMCs. All receptors derive from a man aged 18 to 35 in good health and CMV-seronegative.

As DNA, the CDR3 is TGCGCCAGCAGCTACGGACTAGCGGGAGGGGGGTACGAGCAGTACTTC. Amino acids: CASSYGLAGGGYEQYF. The V gene is TRBV5-1, the J gene TRBJ2-7; 15 nucleotides align to TRBD2. Looked up from germline, CDR1 is SGHRS and CDR2 is YFSETQ. The J segment lost 4 bases and the V segment lost 3 bases, leaving 5 bases of the junction unmatched. The CDR3 totals 16 residues.

The V call is TRBV18, the J call TRBJ2-7; D perhaps matches TRBD1 (5 bases). There are 12 residues in the CDR3. CDR1 is KGHSH and CDR2 is LQKENI in the germline V gene. V was cut by 3 bases and J by 6 bases, with 9 bases left in between. The CDR3 protein is CASSPDRGEQYF. The DNA for the CDR3 is TGTGCCAGCTCACCGGATAGGGGCGAGCAGTACTTC. Full variable domain (remainder filled in from reference TRBV18 and TRBJ2-7): NAGVMQNPRHLVRRRGQEARLRCSPMKGHSHVYWYRQLPEEGLKFMVYLQKENIIDESGMPKERFSAEFPKEGPSILRIQQVVRGDSAAYFCASSPDRGEQYFGPGTRLTVT.

The CDR3 nucleotides read TGTGCCAGCAGTACCGACAGCAATGGCTACACCTTC. It encodes CASSTDSNGYTF. This chain links TRBV6-5 with TRBJ1-2; D perhaps matches TRBD1 (5 bases). This CDR3 spans 12 amino acids. Trimming left V 5 bases short and J 6 bases short, with 10 bases between. Germline V gives CDR1 MNHEY, CDR2 SVGAGI.

This clone showed up just once. The V call is TRBV9, the J call TRBJ2-3, with 9 bases aligning to TRBD2. V lost 4 bases and J lost 4; bases outside the gene matches: 7. The CDR3 has 15 residues. Germline V lookup: CDR1 SGDLS, CDR2 YYNGEE. Written as DNA, the CDR3 is TGTGCCAGCAGCCTTAGCGGGAGAGGAGCAGATACGCAGTATTTT. Translation: CASSLSGRGADTQYF.

The chain couples TRBV6-5 to TRBJ1-5; 7 bases are a match to TRBD1. V trimming: 6 bases; J trimming: 3 bases; junction bases outside the gene matches: 5. Germline loops: CDR1 MNHEY, CDR2 SVGAGI. This CDR3 contains 14 residues. In DNA, the CDR3 is TGTGCCAGCAGCAAGACAGGGATCAATCAGCCCCAGCATTTT. This translates into CASSKTGINQPQHF.

V gene TRBV12-5 combines with J gene TRBJ1-4; D not certain. This CDR3 is built from 16 residues. V was pared by 1 base and J by 0 bases, with 9 bases between. CDR1 and CDR2 from the germline V gene are LGHNT and FRNRAP. CDR3 coding DNA: TGTGCTAGTGGTTTGGGGCAGATCGCAACTAATGAAAAACTGTTTTTT. Protein: CASGLGQIATNEKLFF. The entire variable domain, with the rest obtained from reference TRBV12-5 and TRBJ1-4, is as follows: DARVTQTPRHKVTEMGQEVTMRCQPILGHNTVFWYRQTMMQGLELLAYFRNRAPLDDSGMPKDRFSAEMPDATLATLKIQPSEPRDSAVYFCASGLGQIATNEKLFFGSGTQLSVL.

The J gene is TRBJ1-2, the V gene TRBV5-8, with TRBD1 matching over 11 bases. The CDR3 totals 14 residues. CDR1 SGHTS and CDR2 YDEGEE come from the germline V gene. The trim removed 2 bases at V and 8 bases at J, leaving 5 bases unmatched. In DNA, the CDR3 is TGTGCCAGCAGCTTCGGACAGGGGGCGAAAGGCTACACCTTC. This translates into CASSFGQGAKGYTF.

J is TRBJ2-1 and V is TRBV7-9, with 7 bases lining up with TRBD1. CDR1 and CDR2 (germline): SEHNR, FQNEAQ (reference sequence). Trimming removed 5 bases from V and 7 bases from J; junction bases left unmatched: 11. CDR3 size: 15 residues. For the CDR3, the DNA is TGTGCCAGCAGCGAAAGAGACAGGGTTGGAAATGAGCAGTTCTTC. Translated: CASSERDRVGNEQFF.

The chain couples TRBV6-1 to TRBJ2-3, with 8 bases aligning to TRBD2. Germline CDR1 MNHNS, CDR2 SASEGT. V dropped 2 bases and J dropped 1; count of bases not matched to a gene: 2. This CDR3 is 15 amino acids long. The CDR3 sequence is CASSEFSGGTDTQYF. CDR3 bases: TGTGCCAGCAGTGAATTTAGCGGGGGCACAGATACGCAGTATTTT.

This sequence joins TRBV29-1 and TRBJ2-5; no clear D. CDR3 length: 13 amino acids. V was cut by 1 base and J by 0 bases, with 6 bases left in between. The germline CDR1 and CDR2 sequences are SQVTM and ANQGSEA. DNA for the CDR3: TGCAGCGTTGAAGGCCAGGACCAAGAGACCCAGTACTTC. Its protein product is CSVEGQDQETQYF.

The chain links TRBV29-1 to TRBJ2-5; TRBD1 agrees at 8 bases. Germline CDR1 is SQVTM and CDR2 is ANQGSEA. Trimming cost V 0 bases and J 0 bases; bases outside gene matches: 15. The CDR3 sequence is 19 residues long. CDR3 nucleotides: TGCAGCGTTGAAGAGCAGGGGACAGGAATACCAAGCCACCAAGAGACCCAGTACTTC. Residues: CSVEEQGTGIPSHQETQYF.

The chain links TRBV5-4 to TRBJ2-2, with 8 bases lining up with TRBD2. The V gene's germline CDR1 is SGHNT and CDR2 YYREEE (reference sequence). This CDR3 has 15 residues. V shed 5 bases and J 1 base; nucleotides not matched to a gene: 4. CDR3 nucleotide sequence: TGTGCCAGCAGTTTAGCGGGATGGAACACCGGGGAGCTGTTTTTT. Its translation: CASSLAGWNTGELFF.

This rearrangement joins TRBV5-1 to TRBJ1-2, with TRBD1 matching over 11 bases. There are 14 residues in the CDR3. Germline assignment: CDR1 SGHRS and CDR2 YFSETQ. V lost 4 bases to trimming and J lost 10 bases; unmatched junction nucleotides: 9. The CDR3 reads CASSPDRGRLDYTF. DNA of the CDR3: TGCGCCAGCAGCCCGGACAGGGGGCGGTTGGACTACACCTTC. Variable domain in full (rest from reference TRBV5-1 and TRBJ1-2): KAGVTQTPRYLIKTRGQQVTLSCSPISGHRSVSWYQQTPGQGLQFLFEYFSETQRNKGNFPGRFSGRQFSNSRSEMNVSTLELGDSALYLCASSPDRGRLDYTFGSGTRLTVV.

The rearrangement links TRBV5-6 to TRBJ2-7, with 9 bases that match TRBD2. In germline, CDR1 is SGHDT, CDR2 YYEEEE. The CDR3 totals 17 residues. The trim removed 1 base at V and 3 bases at J, leaving 11 bases unmatched. The CDR3 DNA reads as TGTGCCAGCAGCTTGAGGTTCAATAGCGGGAGTCACTACGAGCAGTACTTC. Translation gives CASSLRFNSGSHYEQYF.

This clone appeared once. The chain is built from TRBV6-1 and TRBJ1-3; 12 nucleotides match TRBD1. V gave up 8 bases and J gave up 8 bases; unmatched junction bases: 7. CDR1 is MNHNS, CDR2 SASEGT, per germline. This CDR3 is 14 amino acids long. CDR3 bases: TGTGCCAGCGGATCGGGACAGGGGGCTCACACCATATATTTT. As protein: CASGSGQGAHTIYF.

The chain links TRBV5-1 to TRBJ2-7, with a weak D call TRBD1 (5 bases). The CDR3 spans 12 residues. Germline lookup yields CDR1 SGHRS and CDR2 YFSETQ. Trimming took 1 base from V and 5 from J, leaving 7 bases between them. The CDR3 protein is CASSLNRHEQYF. The CDR3 coding sequence is TGCGCCAGCAGCTTGAACAGGCACGAGCAGTACTTC.

V usage is TRBV19 and J usage is TRBJ1-1; a weak D match, TRBD1 (5 bases). This CDR3 contains 14 residues. Looked up from germline, CDR1 is LNHDA and CDR2 is SQIVND (reference sequence). Trimming removed 4 bases at V and 7 bases at J, with 16 bases between. The CDR3 is CASSTSDMLIEAFF. The CDR3 DNA reads as TGTGCCAGTAGTACCTCGGACATGTTGATTGAAGCTTTCTTT.

The chain links TRBV30 to TRBJ2-6, with D hard to call. Trimming cost V 2 bases and J 0 bases, with 8 bases left between them. Germline V CDR1 and CDR2: GTSNPN, SVGIG (reference sequence). This CDR3 comprises 15 residues. The CDR3 nucleotides read TGTGCCTGGAGTATAGAATCCTCTGGGGCCAACGTCCTGACTTTC. Residues: CAWSIESSGANVLTF.

On this clone itself: Different DNA sequences within this sample yield the same CDR3. The chain links TRBV5-1 to TRBJ2-5; D uncertain. V lost 1 base to trimming and J lost 4 bases, with 11 bases between them. The CDR3 is 14 residues long. CDR1 and CDR2 from the germline V gene are SGHRS and YFSETQ. CDR3 coding DNA: TGCGCCAGCAGCTTGCCTTCGGCAGGAGAGACCCAGTACTTC. It specifies CASSLPSAGETQYF.

The rearrangement uses TRBV6-5 and TRBJ2-2; 9 bases match TRBD1. The CDR3 is made up of 15 amino acids. Losses at the gene ends were 5 bases for V and 5 bases for J; bases not matched to a gene: 6. Per the germline V gene, CDR1 is MNHEY and CDR2 is SVGAGI. The CDR3 sequence: CASSTGQGRTGELFF. The CDR3 DNA sequence: TGTGCCAGCAGTACGGGACAGGGACGAACCGGGGAGCTGTTTTTT.

This chain joins TRBV29-1 and TRBJ2-1; 12 nucleotides align to TRBD1. This CDR3 has 15 residues. Germline V gives CDR1 SQVTM, CDR2 ANQGSEA. Unmatched junction bases numbered 9, after V lost 6 bases and J lost 6 bases. CDR3 sequence: CSVLGTGGSVNEQFF. Written as DNA, the CDR3 is TGCAGCGTACTCGGGACAGGGGGCTCGGTCAATGAGCAGTTCTTC.

The CDR3 spells CASSGITSGDTDTQYF. CDR3 DNA: TGTGCCAGCAGTGGCATAACTAGCGGGGACACAGATACGCAGTATTTT. V usage is TRBV6-1 and J usage is TRBJ2-3, with TRBD2 identical over 10 bases. V was clipped by 4 bases and J by 2 bases; unmatched bases: 6. This CDR3 has 16 residues. Germline CDR1 reads MNHNS; CDR2 reads SASEGT.

The chain is built from TRBV6-1 and TRBJ1-4; TRBD1 aligns across 8 bases. Germline-derived CDR1 and CDR2 are MNHNS and SASEGT. This CDR3 is 18 amino acids long. The V segment lost 3 bases and the J segment 0 bases; nucleotides outside the gene matches: 9. CDR3 protein: CASSDRTGSVSTNEKLFF. CDR3 in DNA: TGTGCCAGCAGTGATAGGACAGGGAGTGTTTCAACTAATGAAAAACTGTTTTTT.

The V and J genes are TRBV19 and TRBJ2-3; D perhaps matches TRBD2 (7 bases). Germline V gene data show CDR1 as LNHDA and CDR2 as SQIVND (reference sequence). The CDR3 length is 14 residues. V lost 11 bases, J lost 1 base, and 16 bases lay in between. The CDR3 here is CAVGGALGTDTQYF. CDR3 DNA sequence: TGTGCCGTGGGGGGGGCCTTGGGCACAGATACGCAGTATTTT.

This rearrangement joins TRBV13 to TRBJ2-7; TRBD1 might be the D (6 bases). The germline CDR1 and CDR2 sequences are PRHDT and FYEKMQ (reference sequence). V was cut by 4 bases and J by 5 bases, with 21 bases left in between. The CDR3 has 16 residues. CDR3 DNA sequence: TGTGCCAGCAGCTCCCGAACACAGGGCATCAGGGACGAGCAGTACTTC. It encodes CASSSRTQGIRDEQYF.

This clone appeared a few times. The rearrangement joins TRBV7-9 to TRBJ1-2; perhaps TRBD1 as D (5 bases). Looked up from germline, CDR1 is SEHNR and CDR2 is FQNEAQ (reference sequence). With 1 base removed from V and 8 bases from J, the gap between germline ends came to 14 bases. The CDR3 runs to 14 residues. The CDR3 DNA follows: TGTGCCAGCAGCTTAGAAGTACCTACAGGAGGCTACACCTTC. This gives the protein CASSLEVPTGGYTF.

V gene TRBV6-1 combines with J gene TRBJ1-2, with a weak D call TRBD1 (6 bases). Trimming removed 5 bases from V and 9 bases from J, with 19 bases in between. Germline V CDR1 and CDR2: MNHNS, SASEGT. The CDR3 is made up of 14 amino acids. The CDR3 DNA reads as TGTGCCAGCAGTCCGAAATGGGAGGGGGGGAGCTACACCTTC. Its protein is CASSPKWEGGSYTF.